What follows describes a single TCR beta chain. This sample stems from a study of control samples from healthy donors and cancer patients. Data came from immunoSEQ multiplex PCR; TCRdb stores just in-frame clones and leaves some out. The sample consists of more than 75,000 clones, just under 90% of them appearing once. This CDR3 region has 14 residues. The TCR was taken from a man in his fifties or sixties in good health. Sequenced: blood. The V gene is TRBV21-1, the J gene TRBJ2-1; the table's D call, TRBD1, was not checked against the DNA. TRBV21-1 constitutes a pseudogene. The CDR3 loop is CASSKETGDNEQFF. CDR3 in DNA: TGTGCCAGCAGCAAAGAAACAGGGGACAATGAGCAGTTCTTC.